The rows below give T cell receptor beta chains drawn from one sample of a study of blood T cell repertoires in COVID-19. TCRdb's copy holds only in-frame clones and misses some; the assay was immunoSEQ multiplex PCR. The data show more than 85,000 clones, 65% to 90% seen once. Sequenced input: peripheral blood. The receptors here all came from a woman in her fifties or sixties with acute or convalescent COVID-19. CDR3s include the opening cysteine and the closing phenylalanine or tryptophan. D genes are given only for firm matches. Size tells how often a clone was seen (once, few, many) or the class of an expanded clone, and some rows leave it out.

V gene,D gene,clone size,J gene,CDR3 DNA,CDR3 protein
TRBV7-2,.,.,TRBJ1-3,TGTGCCAGCAGCTATGGGACACCTGGAAACACCATATATTTT,CASSYGTPGNTIYF
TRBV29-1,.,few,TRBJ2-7,TGCAGCGGGCAACAGGGAACTACCTACGAGCAGTACTTC,CSGQQGTTYEQYF
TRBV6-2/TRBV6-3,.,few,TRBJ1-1,TGTGCCAGCAGCCTAGTCCAGGTGAACACTGAAGCTTTCTTT,CASSLVQVNTEAFF
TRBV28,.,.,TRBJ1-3,TGTGCCAGCAGTTTTGGGTCGCAGGCCGGAAACACCATATATTTT,CASSFGSQAGNTIYF
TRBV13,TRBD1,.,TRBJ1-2,TGTGCCAGCAGCTTAGGAGGGGGCGCGACTGGCTACACCTTC,CASSLGGGATGYTF
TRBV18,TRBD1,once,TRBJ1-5,TGTGCCAGCTCACTCTCCGGACAGGGGGATCAGCCCCAGCATTTT,CASSLSGQGDQPQHF
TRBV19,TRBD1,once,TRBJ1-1,TGTGCCAGTAGGAGGGGACAGGAGAACACTGAAGCTTTCTTT,CASRRGQENTEAFF
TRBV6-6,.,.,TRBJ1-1,TGTGCCAGCAGGTCTCCAGGCGGAGGGAACACTGAAGCTTTCTTT,CASRSPGGGNTEAFF
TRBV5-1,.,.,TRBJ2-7,TGCGCCAGCAGCTTGGCCCCCGGGACACAATACGAGCAGTACTTC,CASSLAPGTQYEQYF
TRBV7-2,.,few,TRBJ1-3,TGTGCCAGCAGCCCAACACAGGGTTTATCTGGAAACACCATATATTTT,CASSPTQGLSGNTIYF
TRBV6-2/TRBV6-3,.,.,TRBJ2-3,TGTGCCAGCAGTTCCGGAGGCTCCGGGGCAGATACGCAGTATTTT,CASSSGGSGADTQYF
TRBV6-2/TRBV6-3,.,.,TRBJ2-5,TGTGCCAGCAGTGCCCGCTTTTCAGGGGAAGAGACCCAGTACTTC,CASSARFSGEETQYF
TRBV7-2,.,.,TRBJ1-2,TGTGCCAGCAGCTCGGGGTATTCCTACACCTTC,CASSSGYSYTF
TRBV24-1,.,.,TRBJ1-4,TGTGCCACCAGTGATTTGCAGCAGGCAAATCATGAAAAACTGTTTTTT,CATSDLQQANHEKLFF
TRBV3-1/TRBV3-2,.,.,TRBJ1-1,TGTGCCAGCAGCCCGGGGGGACGGGAAGGCACTGAAGCTTTCTTT,CASSPGGREGTEAFF
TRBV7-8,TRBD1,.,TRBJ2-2,TGTGCCAGCAGCCTACCGGGACAGGGTGCCGGGGAGCTGTTTTTT,CASSLPGQGAGELFF
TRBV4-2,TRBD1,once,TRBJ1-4,TGTGCCAGCAGCCCGCGAAGGGGGCAGGATGAAAAACTGTTTTTT,CASSPRRGQDEKLFF
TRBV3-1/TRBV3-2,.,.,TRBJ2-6,TGTGCCAGCAGCTTAGGGGGAACTGGGGCCAACGTCCTGACTTTC,CASSLGGTGANVLTF
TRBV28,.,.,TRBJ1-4,TGTGCCAGCAGTTTATTCGGGTCAACTAATGAAAAACTGTTTTTT,CASSLFGSTNEKLFF
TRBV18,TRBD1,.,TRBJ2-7,TGTGCCAGCTCAGCCGAACAGGGGTCGGGTTACGAGCAGTACTTC,CASSAEQGSGYEQYF
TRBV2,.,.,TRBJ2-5,TGTGCCAGCTCGGAGGGCGAAGAGACCCAGTACTTC,CASSEGEETQYF
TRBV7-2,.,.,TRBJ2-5,TGTGCCAGCAGCTTAACAGGTAGTGGGGAGACCCAGTACTTC,CASSLTGSGETQYF
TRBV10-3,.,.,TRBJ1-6,TGTGCCAGCGGGGAGAGCCTAGTTAATTCACCCCTCCACTTT,CASGESLVNSPLHF
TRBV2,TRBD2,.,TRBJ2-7,TGTGCCAGCAGCGCACCAATCCCTAGCGGGGGGTTGGTCGACGAGCAGTACTTC,CASSAPIPSGGLVDEQYF
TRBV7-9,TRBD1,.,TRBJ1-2,TGTGCCAGCAGTCGACAGGGGGACTATGGCTACACCTTC,CASSRQGDYGYTF
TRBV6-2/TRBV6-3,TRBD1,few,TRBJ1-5,TGTGCCAGCAGTTACTCGGGACAGGGGCCCAATCAGCCCCAGCATTTT,CASSYSGQGPNQPQHF
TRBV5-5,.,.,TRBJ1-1,TGTGCCAGCAGCCCAAATGTGAACACTGAAGCTTTCTTT,CASSPNVNTEAFF
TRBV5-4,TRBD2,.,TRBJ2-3,TGTGCCAGCAGCTTGTTTACGCTAGCGGTTGAAGATACGCAGTATTTT,CASSLFTLAVEDTQYF
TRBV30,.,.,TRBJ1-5,TGTGCCTGGTCGCAGGGGCGCGAGGGCAATCAGCCCCAGCATTTT,CAWSQGREGNQPQHF
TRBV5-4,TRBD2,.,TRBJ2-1,TGTGCCAGCAGCTTGGAGGGCGGGGGGGCCTTGGTTAGCGATGAGCAGTTCTTC,CASSLEGGGALVSDEQFF
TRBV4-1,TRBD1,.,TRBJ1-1,TGCGCCAGCAGCAACCCGGGACAGGGGGTAACTGAAGCTTTCTTT,CASSNPGQGVTEAFF
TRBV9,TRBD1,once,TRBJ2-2,TGTGCCAGCAGCGTCCATCGGGGACAGGGGGCGAACACCGGGGAGCTGTTTTTT,CASSVHRGQGANTGELFF
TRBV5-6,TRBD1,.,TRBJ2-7,TGTGCCAGCAGCTTAAGACAGGGCTACGAGCAGTACTTC,CASSLRQGYEQYF
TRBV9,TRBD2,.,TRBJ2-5,TGTGCCAGCAGCGAATATAGCGGGGGGCCAGGAGAGACCCAGTACTTC,CASSEYSGGPGETQYF
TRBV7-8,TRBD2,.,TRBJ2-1,TGTGCCGGCAGCGAGCGGGGGAGCTCCTACAATGAGCAGTTCTTC,CAGSERGSSYNEQFF
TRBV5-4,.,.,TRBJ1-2,TGTGCCAGCAGCTCTGGACAAGACTATGGCTACACCTTC,CASSSGQDYGYTF
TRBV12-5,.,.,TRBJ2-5,TGTGCTAGTGGTTGGGAGGCGATAGGAGAGACCCAGTACTTC,CASGWEAIGETQYF
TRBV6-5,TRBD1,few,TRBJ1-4,TGTGCCAGCAGGAGGGACAGGGGTGAAAAACTGTTTTTT,CASRRDRGEKLFF